This T cell receptor beta chain derives from a study of blood T cell repertoires in COVID-19. For the study at large: Sites in the United States, Italy and Spain provided acute and convalescent COVID-19 samples. PBMCs, B-cell-depleted T cells, or T cells provided the cDNA or gDNA that made up the material.

The authors' processing: The assay estimated nucleated cells by amplifying reference gene primers. Sequencing was performed with immunoSEQ multiplex PCR; in TCRdb, only in-frame clones are kept and a portion is missing. V, J and clone size are those of that table, while D and trimming were read from the DNA. The data show roughly 160,000 clones, roughly 86% seen once. Trimming removed 0 bases from V and 2 bases from J; junction bases left unmatched: 4. Germline values: CDR1 SGHRS, CDR2 YFSETQ. This CDR3 region has 16 residues. The chain couples TRBV5-1 to TRBJ2-3; 9 bases agree with TRBD1. This TCR derives from a man aged 18 to 30 with acute or convalescent COVID-19. The sample consisted of peripheral blood. The CDR3 sequence: CASSLDGTGYTDTQYF. For the CDR3, the DNA is TGCGCCAGCAGCTTGGACGGGACAGGGTACACAGATACGCAGTATTTT.